These T cell receptor beta chains were read from a single sample in a study of post-analysis software for immune sequencing data. TCRdb reprocessed the PCR reads with MiXCR, giving one entry per CDR3 protein. The top ten hold about 3.7% of the sample, which has under 200,000 distinct CDR3 sequences, over 25% seen once. Sample: blood. These receptors all come from a girl younger than 18 with multiple sclerosis. Both conserved end residues are part of each CDR3. The D gene is left open where the match is weak. Expanded clones get a size class; other rows say once, few or many, or leave the size out.

TRBJ1-2 | NA | few | TRBV4-1 | TGCGCCAGCAGCGGCCCGGGGTGGGGTATGCCCTATGGCTACACCTTC | CASSGPGWGMPYGYTF
TRBJ1-1 | NA | many | TRBV29-1 | TGCAGCGCTGGGTGGGACCGCACTGAAGCTTTCTTT | CSAGWDRTEAFF
TRBJ2-3 | TRBD2 | NA | TRBV5-1 | TGCGCCAGCAGCTCGCCTTTTGCGGGGGGCCCCACAGATACGCAGTATTTT | CASSSPFAGGPTDTQYF
TRBJ2-1 | TRBD2 | many | TRBV20-1 | TGCAGTGCTAGCCGGGGGGGCGGGAGCTACAATGAGCAGTTCTTC | CSASRGGGSYNEQFF
TRBJ2-1 | NA | many | TRBV20-1 | TGCAGTGCTAGAGATCCGGCTAGCTCCTACAATGAGCAGTTCTTC | CSARDPASSYNEQFF
TRBJ1-1 | NA | NA | TRBV25-1 | TGTGCCAGCAGTGGGAGGGGAAAGGGAAACACTGGAGCTTTCTTT | CASSGRGKGNTGAFF
TRBJ1-2 | NA | NA | TRBV2 | TGTGCCAGCAGACGACGGATTTTTAACTATGGCTACACCTTC | CASRRRIFNYGYTF
TRBJ1-2 | NA | NA | TRBV20-1 | TGCAGTGCGGCGTGGCAGGGGCCGAGGGGCTACACCTTC | CSAAWQGPRGYTF
TRBJ2-3 | TRBD2 | few | TRBV5-5 | TGTGCCAGCAGACGTAGCGGGAGTTTTTCAGATACGCAGTATTTT | CASRRSGSFSDTQYF
TRBJ2-2 | NA | NA | TRBV5-1 | TGCGCCAGCAGCTTGGTTCCACGTTCGGACGGGGAGCTGTTTTTT | CASSLVPRSDGELFF
TRBJ1-5 | TRBD1 | few | TRBV20-1 | TGCAGTGCCAAGGGACAGCCCAATCAGCCCCAGCATTTT | CSAKGQPNQPQHF
TRBJ1-4 | NA | few | TRBV4-1 | TGCGCCAGCAGCCTTCTCGTAGCTAGGGAATCGGTTCGGGAAAAACTGTTTTTT | CASSLLVARESVREKLFF
TRBJ2-1 | NA | NA | TRBV4-1 | TGCGCCAGCAGCCAAGTGGATTTGGGGATTGCCTACAATGAGCCGTACTTC | CASSQVDLGIAYNEPYF
TRBJ1-1 | TRBD1 | few | TRBV5-5 | TGTGCCAGCAGCACCAGCTTGACAGGGTACACTGAAGCTTTCTTT | CASSTSLTGYTEAFF
TRBJ1-5 | TRBD1 | medium-sized | TRBV20-1 | TGCAGTGCTAGGACAGGGGGACATCGCATACGCAATCAGCCCCAGCATTTT | CSARTGGHRIRNQPQHF
TRBJ2-2 | NA | NA | TRBV20-1 | TGCAGTGCTACAAACAGGGACACCGGGGAGCTGTTTTTT | CSATNRDTGELFF
TRBJ1-4 | TRBD1 | NA | TRBV5-1 | TGCGCCAGCAGCCCAGGGACAGGGGGCTCCAGAAGTGAAAAACTGTTTTTT | CASSPGTGGSRSEKLFF
TRBJ2-1 | NA | NA | TRBV7-9 | TGTGCCAGCAGCTTAGCAGGGGACGATGAGCAGTTCTTC | CASSLAGDDEQFF
TRBJ1-5 | TRBD1 | many | TRBV6-1 | TGTGCCAGCAGGGGGACAGGGGGCTTGAATCAGCCCCAGCATTTT | CASRGTGGLNQPQHF
TRBJ1-1 | NA | NA | TRBV4-1 | TGCGCCAGCAGCCAAGAGGTTGCCTCGCGGGGGAACACTGAAGCTTTCTTT | CASSQEVASRGNTEAFF
TRBJ1-1 | TRBD1 | few | TRBV5-1 | TGCGCCAGCAGCCCGACAGGGGGCCCCGAAGCTTTCTTT | CASSPTGGPEAFF
TRBJ2-5 | TRBD2 | few | TRBV5-1 | TGCGCCAGCAGACTGATGATAGCGGGAGGGAAAGAGACCCAGTACTTC | CASRLMIAGGKETQYF
TRBJ2-3 | NA | NA | TRBV4-1 | TGCGCCAGCAGCCAAGATCCCAGGGATAGTGAAAAACTGTATTTT | CASSQDPRDSEKLYF
TRBJ2-4 | TRBD1 | few | TRBV19 | TGTGCCAGTAGCCGGACAGGACCCGGGGTGGACATTCAGTACTTC | CASSRTGPGVDIQYF
TRBJ1-2 | TRBD1 | few | TRBV7-9 | TGTGCCAGCAGCTTAACCGGGACAGGGGCCCTTTTATCTAACTATGGCTACACCTTC | CASSLTGTGALLSNYGYTF
TRBJ2-7 | NA | many | TRBV12-3/TRBV12-4 | TGTGCCAGCAGCTACAGGGATTACGAGCAGTACTTC | CASSYRDYEQYF
TRBJ1-5 | NA | NA | TRBV20-1 | TGCAGTGCAAGAGGACACGCAAGCAATCAGCCCCAGCATTTT | CSARGHASNQPQHF
TRBJ2-1 | TRBD2 | NA | TRBV5-1 | TGCGCCAGCAGCTCCCCCGGACTAGCGGGGATGAGCTCCTACAATGAGCAGTTCTTC | CASSSPGLAGMSSYNEQFF
TRBJ2-3 | NA | many | TRBV27 | TGTGCCAGCAGTTTTTCCGAGAGGGGGACGGATACGCAGTATTTT | CASSFSERGTDTQYF
TRBJ2-1 | TRBD2 | NA | TRBV27 | TGTGCCAGCAGTTTGGGGGGGTATCGTGAGCAGTTCTTC | CASSLGGYREQFF
TRBJ2-1 | TRBD1 | many | TRBV29-1 | TGCAGCGTCGAAGACAGGGACACCTACAATGAGCAGTTCTTC | CSVEDRDTYNEQFF
TRBJ1-2 | NA | NA | TRBV18 | TGTGCCAGCTCACCACCGGACTATGGCTACACCTTC | CASSPPDYGYTF
TRBJ2-7 | NA | many | TRBV5-1 | TGCGCCAGCAGCTTAAACAGCGAGCAGTACTTC | CASSLNSEQYF
TRBJ2-3 | NA | NA | TRBV7-2 | TGTGCCAGCAGCTTAGCAGGGGCCCAGGGGGATACGCAGTATTTT | CASSLAGAQGDTQYF
TRBJ2-5 | NA | NA | TRBV7-2 | TGTGCCAGCAGCTGGGCCGGGGTTCAAGAGACCCAGTACTTC | CASSWAGVQETQYF
TRBJ2-2 | TRBD2 | few | TRBV10-3 | TGTGCCATCGGAACTAGCGGGAACACCGGGGAGCTGTTTTTT | CAIGTSGNTGELFF
TRBJ2-1 | TRBD2 | few | TRBV6-1 | TGTGCCAGCAGTCGATCGGGGGACCAACTAGCGGGAGGTGGTCGTAATGAGCAGTTCTTC | CASSRSGDQLAGGGRNEQFF
TRBJ2-3 | TRBD2 | many | TRBV20-1 | TGCAGTGCTAGAGCTCCGGGACTAGACACAGATACGCAGTATTTT | CSARAPGLDTDTQYF
TRBJ2-5 | NA | many | TRBV3-1 | TGTGCCAGCCGCCCCGCTGGGGCAGGACAAGAGACCCAGTACTTC | CASRPAGAGQETQYF
TRBJ2-3 | NA | few | TRBV5-1 | TGCGCCAGCAGCTTTCCCAGCGGTGGGGATACGCAGTATTTT | CASSFPSGGDTQYF
TRBJ2-7 | NA | NA | TRBV20-1 | TGCAGTGCTAGAGTTGGTGGCAGATACTACGAGCAGTACTTC | CSARVGGRYYEQYF
TRBJ2-1 | NA | NA | TRBV3-1 | TGTGCCAGCAGCCGGACCGGGGGTGACAAGGGCCAGTTCTTC | CASSRTGGDKGQFF
TRBJ2-2 | NA | NA | TRBV4-1 | TGCGCCAGCAGCCACCCGGGCCTCAACCCCGGGGAGCTGTTTTTT | CASSHPGLNPGELFF
TRBJ1-1 | NA | NA | TRBV5-1 | TGCGCCAGCAGCCCTCGCTCTCGGGGCACTGAAGCTTTCTTT | CASSPRSRGTEAFF
TRBJ2-3 | NA | many | TRBV18 | TGTGCCAGCTCACCACGTATGACCAAACCCACCACAGATACGCAGTATTTT | CASSPRMTKPTTDTQYF
TRBJ1-2 | NA | NA | TRBV7-9 | TGTGCCAGCAGCGCCAGACATTATGGCTACACCTTC | CASSARHYGYTF
TRBJ2-1 | NA | many | TRBV20-1 | TGCAGCACTATAGGACGAGCGAGCTACAATGAGCAGTTCTTC | CSTIGRASYNEQFF
TRBJ2-5 | NA | many | TRBV12-3/TRBV12-4 | TGTGCCAGCAGTTTATCAAAGCTCAAAGCACAAGAGACCCAGTACTTC | CASSLSKLKAQETQYF
TRBJ2-1 | TRBD2 | many | TRBV20-1 | TGCAGTGCTAGCCAACGACTAGCCGGTGAGCAGTTCTTC | CSASQRLAGEQFF
TRBJ2-1 | NA | many | TRBV12-3/TRBV12-4 | TGTGCCAGCAGCCCCATCGGCGGGACAGCGACCAACAATGAGCAGTTCTTC | CASSPIGGTATNNEQFF
TRBJ2-5 | NA | many | TRBV20-1 | TGCAGTGCTGGGCCTGGATGGTACCAAGAGACCCAGTACTTC | CSAGPGWYQETQYF